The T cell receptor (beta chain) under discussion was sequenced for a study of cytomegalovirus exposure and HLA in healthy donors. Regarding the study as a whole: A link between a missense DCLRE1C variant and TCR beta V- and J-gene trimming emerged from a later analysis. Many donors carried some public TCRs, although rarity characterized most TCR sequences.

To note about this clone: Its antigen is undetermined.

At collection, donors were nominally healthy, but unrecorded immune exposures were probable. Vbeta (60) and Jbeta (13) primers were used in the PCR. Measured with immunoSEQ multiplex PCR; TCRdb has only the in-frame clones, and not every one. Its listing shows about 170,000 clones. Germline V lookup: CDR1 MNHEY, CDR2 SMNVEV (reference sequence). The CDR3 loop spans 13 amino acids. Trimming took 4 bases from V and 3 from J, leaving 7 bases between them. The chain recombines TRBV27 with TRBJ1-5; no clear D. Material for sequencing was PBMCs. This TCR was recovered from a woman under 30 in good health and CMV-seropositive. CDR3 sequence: CASSYIPNQPQHF. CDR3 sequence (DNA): TGTGCCAGCAGTTATATCCCCAATCAGCCCCAGCATTTT.